Sequencing of this TCR beta chain was carried out in a study of pediatric ulcerative colitis. Profiled with immunoSEQ multiplex PCR; TCRdb holds only in-frame clones, not every one. The profile covers some 10,000 clones, with over 75% appearing a single time and 5.5% to 7.5% taken by the ten largest. Unmatched junction bases numbered 7, after V lost 5 bases and J lost 3 bases. Germline V lookup: CDR1 KGHSH, CDR2 LQKENI. The CDR3 is 16 amino acids. Whole-study findings and limits: Blood-rectal clonal overlap within each person was significantly higher in ulcerative colitis patients than controls. All ulcerative colitis patients, but no controls, carried a couple of rectal clonotypes.

Ulcerative colitis patients received no immunosuppressive medication before the diagnostic colonoscopy. For this clone: Its antigen is still unknown.

The receptor was derived from a girl between 10 and 17 years old with moderate ulcerative colitis. Material: blood. The chain joins TRBV18 to TRBJ2-2; 9 bases align to TRBD1. The CDR3 nucleotides read TGTGCCAGCTCATGGGACAGGGCAACCTACACCGGGGAGCTGTTTTTT. It is translated as CASSWDRATYTGELFF.